The 30 T cell receptor beta chains below were found in one sample sequenced in a study of blood T cells in healthy people across ages. The use of a sample-barcoded 5' primer and a J-beta primer mix characterized a second PCR of roughly 6 to 12 cycles. TCRdb processed the 5' RACE reads anew with MiXCR; each CDR3 protein has one entry. The sample holds roughly 1.6 million distinct CDR3 sequences, 30% to 35% seen once. The sample was blood. The receptors stem from a woman in her twenties or thirties in good health.

The gene calls are TRBV28 and TRBJ2-1; a possible D gene is TRBD2 (6 bases). Germline V gene lookup returns CDR1 MDHEN and CDR2 SYDVKM. There are 13 residues in the CDR3. Between the trimmed V and J ends, which lost 3 bases and 9 bases, there was a span of 12 bases. CDR3 in amino acids: CASSFPGEGEQFF. The CDR3 nucleotides are TGTGCCAGCAGTTTTCCGGGAGAGGGTGAGCAGTTCTTC.

DNA of the CDR3: TGCAGCGTTGAGGAGAGGGGCTCCTATGGCTACACCTTC. Translation: CSVEERGSYGYTF. This chain links TRBV29-1 with TRBJ1-2, with a possible D match to TRBD1 (5 bases). The V gene's germline CDR1 is SQVTM and CDR2 ANQGSEA. The CDR3 has 13 residues. V shed 3 bases and J shed 4 bases, with 12 bases lying between them.

This chain connects TRBV3-1 to TRBJ2-1, with 12 nucleotides matching TRBD2. The CDR3 consists of 15 residues. Trimming took 4 bases from V and 9 from J; bases not matched to a gene: 7. The germline V gene encodes CDR1 LGHDT and CDR2 YNNKEL (reference sequence). The CDR3 loop reads CASSLGTSGLSEQFF. In DNA, the CDR3 is TGTGCCAGCAGCCTAGGGACTAGCGGGCTAAGTGAGCAGTTCTTC.

The V call is TRBV7-7, the J call TRBJ2-5, with 8 nucleotides matching TRBD2. Germline trimming cut 2 bases from V and 2 bases from J; bases unmatched to any gene: 4. Germline V gene lookup returns CDR1 SSHAT and CDR2 FNYEAQ (reference sequence). The CDR3 spans 15 residues. Here the CDR3 reads CASSLYPGGQETQYF. The CDR3 region has the DNA TGTGCCAGCAGCTTATATCCGGGGGGGCAAGAGACCCAGTACTTC.

This clonotype was counted between two and nine times. The chain combines TRBV4-1 with TRBJ2-4; possibly TRBD1 or TRBD2 for D (5 bases each). TRBJ2-7 matches the DNA end more closely, so the J call is doubtful. Germline loops: CDR1 MGHRA, CDR2 YSYEKL. This CDR3 contains 15 residues. The DNA for the CDR3 is TGCGCCAGCAGCCAAGATGCGAGGGGTATCTACGAGCAGTACTTC. This gives the protein CASSQDARGIYEQYF.

This clonotype showed up many times. V and J are TRBV10-3 and TRBJ2-5, with 8 bases fitting TRBD1. The CDR3 totals 22 residues. Unmatched junction bases numbered 31, after V lost 5 bases and J lost 5 bases. Germline assignment: CDR1 ENHRY and CDR2 SYGVKD. CDR3 protein: CAISIGQGASPVEGFLSETQYF. As DNA, the CDR3 is TGTGCCATCAGTATTGGACAGGGTGCATCCCCAGTCGAGGGATTTTTATCGGAGACCCAGTACTTC.

This clonotype was counted between two and nine times. The CDR3, as DNA: TGTGCCAGCAGAATAGCGGGAGGCCCCAGGGAGCAGTACTTC. It encodes CASRIAGGPREQYF. The V and J genes are TRBV27 and TRBJ2-7, with 10 bases fitting TRBD2. Germline CDR1 and CDR2: MNHEY and SMNVEV (reference sequence). The V and J ends lost 6 bases and 7 bases, in that order; junction bases with no gene match: 9. The CDR3 runs to 14 residues.

J is TRBJ1-2 and V is TRBV7-6; TRBD1 might be the D (6 bases). The V end lost 5 bases, the J end lost 8 bases, and 15 bases lay between the germline ends. Germline V gene sequence: CDR1 SGHVS, CDR2 FNYEAQ. The CDR3 covers 13 residues. The CDR3: CASSDGPGGGYTF. In nucleotides, the CDR3 is TGTGCCAGCAGCGATGGGCCGGGGGGCGGCTACACCTTC.

Written as DNA, the CDR3 is TGCAGTGCTCGGGGACAGTCCTATAGCAATCAGCCCCAGCATTTT. Encoded protein: CSARGQSYSNQPQHF. The V call is TRBV20-1, the J call TRBJ1-5; TRBD1 agrees at 7 bases. Germline trimming cut 5 bases from V and 0 bases from J; bases unmatched to any gene: 7. This CDR3 region has 15 residues. Germline V gene sequence: CDR1 DFQATT, CDR2 SNEGSKA (reference sequence).

The chain recombines TRBV4-1 with TRBJ2-1; 10 bases are a match to TRBD2. The CDR3 has 15 amino acids. J was trimmed by 3 bases and V by 3 bases; bases with no gene match: 2. Germline V gene sequence: CDR1 MGHRA, CDR2 YSYEKL. The DNA for the CDR3 is TGCGCCAGCAGCCATACTAGCGGGATCTACAATGAGCAGTTCTTC. Protein product: CASSHTSGIYNEQFF.

The rearrangement uses TRBV28 and TRBJ2-1; possibly TRBD2 for D (5 bases). CDR3 length: 15 residues. Germline V CDR1 and CDR2: MDHEN, SYDVKM. The ends were cut back, 8 bases at V and 0 bases at J, with 14 bases in the middle. CDR3 nucleotides: TGTGCCAGCTGCATCGGAGCGGACTCCTACAATGAGCAGTTCTTC. Translating it yields CASCIGADSYNEQFF.

V is TRBV7-9 and J is TRBJ2-7, with 8 bases aligning to TRBD1. CDR3 length: 13 residues. After removal of 4 bases from V and 5 bases from J, the junction contained 4 bases not matched to a gene. Germline V gives CDR1 SEHNR, CDR2 FQNEAQ (reference sequence). CDR3 DNA: TGTGCCAGCAGCTGGGGACAGGTCAACGAGCAGTACTTC. Amino acids: CASSWGQVNEQYF.

This clonotype has a handful of counts. V is TRBV20-1 and J is TRBJ2-3; no clear D. Germline lookup yields CDR1 DFQATT and CDR2 SNEGSKA (reference sequence). V gave up 2 bases and J gave up 0 bases, with 18 bases separating them. This CDR3 is built from 17 residues. CDR3 in DNA: TGCAGTGCTAGAAAACCCAAACTTAGAGAGAGCACAGATACGCAGTATTTT. The encoded protein is CSARKPKLRESTDTQYF.

The sample holds a few counts of this clonotype. This chain joins TRBV2 and TRBJ2-5, with 7 bases that match TRBD2. The length of the CDR3 is 16 residues. The trim removed 7 bases at V and 4 bases at J, leaving 15 bases unmatched. The germline CDR1 and CDR2 sequences are SNHLY and FYNNEI. Written as DNA, the CDR3 is TGTGCCAGCAAAGTTGGGACTATCTTAGGAAGAGAGACCCAGTACTTC. Its translation is CASKVGTILGRETQYF.

The table lists this clonotype with a few counts. The chain recombines TRBV9 with TRBJ2-3, with 10 bases that match TRBD2. Germline V gene sequence: CDR1 SGDLS, CDR2 YYNGEE. The CDR3 sequence is 17 residues long. V lost 0 bases, J lost 6 bases, and 10 bases stayed unmatched. The CDR3: CASSVGASGGFRDTQYF. CDR3 sequence (DNA): TGTGCCAGCAGCGTAGGGGCTAGCGGGGGCTTCCGGGATACGCAGTATTTT.

This chain connects TRBV11-2 to TRBJ2-1, with D perhaps matching TRBD1 or TRBD2 (5 bases each). Between the trimmed V and J ends, which lost 5 bases and 10 bases, there was a span of 30 bases. CDR3 length: 18 amino acids. In germline, CDR1 is SGHAT, CDR2 FQNNGV. CDR3 sequence (DNA): TGTGCCAGCAGCCGTAGACCCCGCCCCGGGACCTCACCGGGAGAGCAGTTCTTC. It codes for CASSRRPRPGTSPGEQFF.

This rearrangement joins TRBV10-3 to TRBJ2-3, with unresolved D. Germline V CDR1 and CDR2: ENHRY, SYGVKD. Trimming removed 10 bases from V and 6 bases from J, with 8 bases in between. CDR3 size: 10 residues. CDR3 in amino acids: CATIGDTQYF. The CDR3 DNA follows: TGTGCCACCATTGGGGATACGCAGTATTTT.

V and J are TRBV20-1 and TRBJ2-3, with 7 bases aligning to TRBD2. Germline V gene lookup returns CDR1 DFQATT and CDR2 SNEGSKA (reference sequence). The CDR3 is 14 amino acids. V shed 4 bases, J shed 4 bases, and the junction held 8 bases outside the gene matches. The CDR3: CSATPGGSADTQYF. The CDR3 DNA is TGCAGTGCTACCCCGGGGGGTAGCGCAGATACGCAGTATTTT.

CDR3 nucleotide sequence: TGTGCCAGCAGCCAAGTGGGCATCTATGGTTGCACCTTC. Its protein is CASSQVGIYGCTF. The V and J genes are TRBV14 and TRBJ1-2, with D unclear. Per germline, CDR1 SGHDN and CDR2 FVKESK. This CDR3 region has 13 residues. V lost 1 base and J lost 13, with 16 bases in between.

This clonotype was seen at least ten times. The chain combines TRBV20-1 with TRBJ2-1; 11 nucleotides align to TRBD2. Germline lookup yields CDR1 DFQATT and CDR2 SNEGSKA (reference sequence). CDR3 length: 18 amino acids. The junction had 8 bases not matched to a gene; V was cut back by 1 base and J by 0 bases. The CDR3 nucleotides are TGCAGTGCTAGAGTCGGGCTAGCGGGGGGACCCTCCTACAATGAGCAGTTCTTC. As protein: CSARVGLAGGPSYNEQFF.

This clonotype was counted many times. The CDR3 protein is CASSRGNYGYTF. CDR3 nucleotide sequence: TGCGCCAGCAGCCGGGGGAACTATGGCTACACCTTC. V and J are TRBV4-1 and TRBJ1-2; a weak D match, TRBD1 (5 bases). Germline values: CDR1 MGHRA, CDR2 YSYEKL. Trimming shortened V by 4 bases and J by 2 bases, and 5 bases separated the two germline ends. This CDR3 comprises 12 residues.

J is TRBJ2-1 and V is TRBV27; tentatively, D is TRBD2 (5 bases). This CDR3 region has 15 residues. Per germline, CDR1 MNHEY and CDR2 SMNVEV (reference sequence). V shed 4 bases and J shed 8 bases, with 18 bases lying between them. CDR3 amino acids: CASSSNHRERHEQFF. In DNA, the CDR3 is TGTGCCAGCAGTTCCAACCACCGGGAAAGACATGAGCAGTTCTTC.

This chain connects TRBV7-9 to TRBJ1-2; TRBD1 matches 7 bases. The CDR3 totals 15 residues. Losses at the gene ends were 5 bases for V and 5 bases for J; bases not matched to a gene: 11. Germline assignment: CDR1 SEHNR and CDR2 FQNEAQ (reference sequence). The CDR3 is CASSKDPGQLYGYTF. The CDR3 coding sequence is TGTGCCAGCAGCAAGGACCCGGGACAGCTATATGGCTACACCTTC.

The chain is built from TRBV7-9 and TRBJ1-4, with 8 bases fitting TRBD1. The CDR3 covers 14 residues. V lost 5 bases, J lost 7 bases, and 6 bases stayed unmatched. Germline CDR1 is SEHNR and CDR2 is FQNEAQ (reference sequence). The CDR3 protein is CASSTGTGSEKLFF. The CDR3 DNA reads TGTGCCAGCAGCACGGGGACAGGAAGTGAAAAACTGTTTTTT.

This chain joins TRBV3-1 and TRBJ2-1, with TRBD2 matching over 13 bases. The CDR3 extends over 13 amino acids. CDR1 is LGHDT and CDR2 is YNNKEL in the germline V gene (reference sequence). Trimming at V came to 3 bases and at J to 14 bases, leaving 4 bases not matched to a gene. The CDR3 DNA is TGTGCCAGCAGCCAGGGACTAGCGGGGAAGGAGTTCTTC. As protein: CASSQGLAGKEFF.

The gene calls are TRBV10-3 and TRBJ1-2; the D gene is possibly TRBD1 (6 bases). CDR3 length: 13 residues. V was trimmed by 10 bases and J by 4 bases, leaving 16 bases between them. Germline V gives CDR1 ENHRY, CDR2 SYGVKD. CDR3 bases: TGTGCCACGGGGGCCAGGTCAGGCTATGGCTACACCTTC. The encoded protein is CATGARSGYGYTF.

The rearrangement links TRBV7-6 to TRBJ1-2; TRBD1 aligns across 9 bases. There are 13 residues in the CDR3. Germline-derived CDR1 and CDR2 are SGHVS and FNYEAQ. The trim removed 10 bases at V and 3 bases at J, leaving 6 bases unmatched. The CDR3 DNA reads as TGTGCCACCCGGACAGGGGAAGACTATGGCTACACCTTC. Protein: CATRTGEDYGYTF. Full variable domain (rest looked up from reference TRBV7-6 and TRBJ1-2): GAGVSQSPRYKVTKRGQDVALRCDPISGHVSLYWYRQALGQGPEFLTYFNYEAQQDKSGLPNDRFSAERPEGSISTLTIQRTEQRDSAMYRCATRTGEDYGYTFGSGTRLTVV.

As regards this clonotype: Relative to the germline gene, one junction end is altered; a read error may explain this. The chain couples TRBV7-2 to TRBJ2-1; D is possibly TRBD2 (6 bases). This CDR3 is built from 15 residues. Germline loops: CDR1 SGHTA, CDR2 FQGNSA. The CDR3 reads CASSLASVSYNEQFF. The CDR3, as DNA: TGCGCCAGCAGCTTGGCTAGCGTCTCCTACAATGAGCAGTTCTTC.

This clonotype was observed many times. The CDR3 region has the DNA TGTGCCATCAGCCTAGACGGGTTCTACGAGCAGTACTTC. This codes for CAISLDGFYEQYF. This sequence joins TRBV10-3 and TRBJ2-7; D is uncertain. The CDR3 covers 13 residues. Trimming left V 6 bases short and J 3 bases short, with 12 bases between. Germline loops: CDR1 ENHRY, CDR2 SYGVKD.

The chain joins TRBV18 to TRBJ2-5; 9 bases agree with TRBD2. CDR1 is KGHSH and CDR2 is LQKENI in the germline V gene. CDR3 length equals 16 residues. J gave up 2 bases and V 6 bases, and 10 bases lay outside the gene matches. In DNA, the CDR3 is TGTGCCAGCTCCCCAGGACTAGCGAGTAAACAAGAGACCCAGTACTTC. Translated, it gives CASSPGLASKQETQYF.